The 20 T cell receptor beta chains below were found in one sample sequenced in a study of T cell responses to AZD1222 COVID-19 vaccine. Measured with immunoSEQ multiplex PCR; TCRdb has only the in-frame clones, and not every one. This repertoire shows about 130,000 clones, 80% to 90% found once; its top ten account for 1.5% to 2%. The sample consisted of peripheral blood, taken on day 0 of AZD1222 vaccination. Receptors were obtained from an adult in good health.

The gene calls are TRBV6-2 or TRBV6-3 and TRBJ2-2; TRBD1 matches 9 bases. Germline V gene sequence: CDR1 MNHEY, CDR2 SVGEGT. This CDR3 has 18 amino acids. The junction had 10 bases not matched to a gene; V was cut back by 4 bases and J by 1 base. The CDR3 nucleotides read TGTGCCAGCAGTTTCGGGACAGGGAATGCCTTGAACACCGGGGAGCTGTTTTTT. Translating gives CASSFGTGNALNTGELFF.

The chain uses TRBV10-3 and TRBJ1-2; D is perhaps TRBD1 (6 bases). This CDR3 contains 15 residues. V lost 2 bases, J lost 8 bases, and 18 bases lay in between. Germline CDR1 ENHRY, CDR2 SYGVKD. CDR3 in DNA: TGTGCCATCAGTGAGCGCACAGGGCCCAACGGCGGCTACACCTTC. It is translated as CAISERTGPNGGYTF.

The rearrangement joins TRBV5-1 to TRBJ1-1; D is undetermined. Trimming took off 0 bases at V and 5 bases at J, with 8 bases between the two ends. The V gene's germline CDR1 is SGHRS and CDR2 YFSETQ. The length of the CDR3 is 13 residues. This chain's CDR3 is CASSLEGSTEAFF. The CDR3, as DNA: TGCGCCAGCAGCTTGGAAGGGAGTACTGAAGCTTTCTTT.

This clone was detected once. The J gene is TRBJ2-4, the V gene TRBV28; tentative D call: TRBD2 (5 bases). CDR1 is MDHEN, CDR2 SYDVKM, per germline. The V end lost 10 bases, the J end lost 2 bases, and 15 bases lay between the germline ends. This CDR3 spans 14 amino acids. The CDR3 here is CATRGLASKNIQYF. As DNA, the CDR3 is TGTGCCACTCGAGGGTTGGCATCCAAAAACATTCAGTACTTC.

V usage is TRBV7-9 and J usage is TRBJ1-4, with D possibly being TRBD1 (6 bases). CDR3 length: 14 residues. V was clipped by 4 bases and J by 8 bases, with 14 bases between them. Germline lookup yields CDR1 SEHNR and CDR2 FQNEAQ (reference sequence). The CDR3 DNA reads TGTGCCAGCAGCTCTAAGGGGGGAAGCGAAAAACTGTTTTTT. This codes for CASSSKGGSEKLFF.

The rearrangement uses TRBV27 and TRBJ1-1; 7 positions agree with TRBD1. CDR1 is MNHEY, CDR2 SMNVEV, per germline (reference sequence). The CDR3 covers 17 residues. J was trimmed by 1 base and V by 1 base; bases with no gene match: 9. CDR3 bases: TGTGCCAGCAGTTTATTCTTTCCAGGGGGACAGAACACTGAAGCTTTCTTT. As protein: CASSLFFPGGQNTEAFF.

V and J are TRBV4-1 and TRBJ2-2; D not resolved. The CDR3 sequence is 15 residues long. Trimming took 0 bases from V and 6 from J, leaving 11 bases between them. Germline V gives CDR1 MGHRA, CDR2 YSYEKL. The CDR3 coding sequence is TGCGCCAGCAGCCAAGAAATTAGCCGGTCCGGGGAGCTGTTTTTT. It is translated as CASSQEISRSGELFF.

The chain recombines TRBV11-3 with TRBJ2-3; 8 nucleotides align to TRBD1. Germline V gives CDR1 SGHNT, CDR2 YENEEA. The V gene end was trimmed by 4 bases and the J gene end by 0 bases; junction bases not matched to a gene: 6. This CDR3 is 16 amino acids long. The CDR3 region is CASSSQDRASTDTQYF. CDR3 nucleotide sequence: TGTGCCAGCAGCTCCCAGGACAGGGCGAGCACAGATACGCAGTATTTT.

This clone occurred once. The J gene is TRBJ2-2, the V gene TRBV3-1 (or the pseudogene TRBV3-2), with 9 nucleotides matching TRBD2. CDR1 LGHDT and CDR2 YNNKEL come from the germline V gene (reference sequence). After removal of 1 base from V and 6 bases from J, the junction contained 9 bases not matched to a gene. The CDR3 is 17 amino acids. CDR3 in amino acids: CASSQALGGRGPGELFF. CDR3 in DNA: TGTGCCAGCAGCCAAGCTCTCGGCGGGAGGGGTCCCGGGGAGCTGTTTTTT.

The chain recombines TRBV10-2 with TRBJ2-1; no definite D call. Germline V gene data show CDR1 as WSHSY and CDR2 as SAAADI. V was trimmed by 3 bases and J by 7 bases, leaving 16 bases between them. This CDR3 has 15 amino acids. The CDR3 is CASSDWKGLRNEQFF. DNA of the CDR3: TGCGCCAGCAGTGATTGGAAGGGTCTGAGAAATGAGCAGTTCTTC.

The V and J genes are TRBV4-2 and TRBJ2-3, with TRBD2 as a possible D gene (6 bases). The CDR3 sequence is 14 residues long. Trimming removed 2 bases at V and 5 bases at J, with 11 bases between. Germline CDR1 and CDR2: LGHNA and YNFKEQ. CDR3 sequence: CASSQRVGGDTQYF. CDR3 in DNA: TGTGCCAGCAGCCAAAGGGTCGGGGGAGATACGCAGTATTTT.

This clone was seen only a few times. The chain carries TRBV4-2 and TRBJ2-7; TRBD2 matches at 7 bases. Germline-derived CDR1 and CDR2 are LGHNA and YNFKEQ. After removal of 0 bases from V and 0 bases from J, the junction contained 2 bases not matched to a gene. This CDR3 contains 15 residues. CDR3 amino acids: CASSQEIAGSYEQYF. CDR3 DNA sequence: TGTGCCAGCAGCCAAGAAATAGCGGGCTCCTACGAGCAGTACTTC.

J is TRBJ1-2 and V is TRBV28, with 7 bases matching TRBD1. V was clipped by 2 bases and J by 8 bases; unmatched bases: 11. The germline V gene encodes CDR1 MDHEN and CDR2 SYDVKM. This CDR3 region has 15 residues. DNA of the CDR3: TGTGCCAGCAGTTTACAGTCAGGGGGGTACAGGGGCTACACCTTC. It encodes CASSLQSGGYRGYTF.

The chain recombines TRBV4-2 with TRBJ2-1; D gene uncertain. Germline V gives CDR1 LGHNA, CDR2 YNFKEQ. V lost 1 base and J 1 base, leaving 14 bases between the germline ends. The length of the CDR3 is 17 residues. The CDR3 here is CASSQATRAWSYNEQFF. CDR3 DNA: TGTGCCAGCAGCCAAGCTACTCGGGCCTGGTCCTACAATGAGCAGTTCTTC.

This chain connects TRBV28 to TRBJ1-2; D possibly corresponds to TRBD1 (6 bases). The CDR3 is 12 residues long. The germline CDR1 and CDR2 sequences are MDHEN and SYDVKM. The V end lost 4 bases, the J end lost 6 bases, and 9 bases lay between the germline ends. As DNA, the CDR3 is TGTGCCAGCAGTTCGGGGGCTAATGGCTACACCTTC. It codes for CASSSGANGYTF.

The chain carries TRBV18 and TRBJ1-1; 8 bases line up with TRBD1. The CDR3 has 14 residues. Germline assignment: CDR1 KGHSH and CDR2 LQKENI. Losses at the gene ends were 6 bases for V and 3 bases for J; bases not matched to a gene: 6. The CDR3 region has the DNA TGTGCCAGCTCGCTTGGACAGGGCTACACTGAAGCTTTCTTT. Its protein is CASSLGQGYTEAFF.

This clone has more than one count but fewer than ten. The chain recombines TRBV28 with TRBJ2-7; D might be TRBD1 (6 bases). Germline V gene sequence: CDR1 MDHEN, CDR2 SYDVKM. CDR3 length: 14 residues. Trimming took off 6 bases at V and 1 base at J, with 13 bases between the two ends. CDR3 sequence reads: CASSPSDRSYEQYF. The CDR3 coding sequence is TGTGCCAGCAGCCCTTCCGACAGGTCCTACGAGCAGTACTTC.

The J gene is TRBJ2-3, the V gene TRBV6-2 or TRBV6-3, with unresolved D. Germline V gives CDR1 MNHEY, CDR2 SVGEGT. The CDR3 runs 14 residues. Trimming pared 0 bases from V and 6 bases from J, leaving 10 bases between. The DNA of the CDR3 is TGTGCCAGCAGTTACTCTCAGAACCTGGATACGCAGTATTTT. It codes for CASSYSQNLDTQYF.

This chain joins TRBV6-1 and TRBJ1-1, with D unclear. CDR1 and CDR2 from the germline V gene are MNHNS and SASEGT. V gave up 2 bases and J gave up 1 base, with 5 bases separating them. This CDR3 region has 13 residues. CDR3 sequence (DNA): TGTGCCAGCAGTGAACGGCCGAACACTGAAGCTTTCTTT. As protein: CASSERPNTEAFF.

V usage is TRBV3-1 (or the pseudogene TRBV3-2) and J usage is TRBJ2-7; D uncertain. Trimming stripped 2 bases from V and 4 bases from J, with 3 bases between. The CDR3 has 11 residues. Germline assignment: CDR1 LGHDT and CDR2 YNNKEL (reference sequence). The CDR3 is CASSQLYEQYF. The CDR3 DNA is TGTGCCAGCAGCCAACTGTACGAGCAGTACTTC.